The clone carrying this TCR beta chain has more than one count but fewer than ten. The antigen is not known. 60 Vbeta and 13 Jbeta primers were used in PCR. Libraries were prepared by immunoSEQ multiplex PCR; TCRdb keeps only in-frame clonotypes and omits some of them. The data show approximately 170,000 clones, roughly 84% seen once. The data derive from a study of cytomegalovirus exposure and HLA in healthy donors. Across the whole study: Of around 410 genotyped donors, 81% grouped in the Caucasian-associated ancestry cluster.

This CDR3 contains 14 residues. CDR1 and CDR2 (germline): MNHEY, SMNVEV (reference sequence). Trimming shortened V by 6 bases and J by 1 base, and 12 bases separated the two germline ends. Overall study findings and caveats: It is likely that the observed cluster of highly shared sequence variants was a sequencing artifact. Because they were indistinguishable, some V segments, including TRBV6-2 and TRBV6-3, were excluded. The authors enumerated some 160 TCR beta chains as linked to cytomegalovirus.

The receptor's source is a boy younger than 10 in good health and CMV-seronegative. Sequencing input: PBMCs. The rearrangement uses TRBV27 and TRBJ1-1; D is perhaps TRBD1 (5 bases). The CDR3 DNA is TGTGCCAGCAGACGGGGGAATGAGAACACTGAAGCTTTCTTT. Translation: CASRRGNENTEAFF.